Shown below are 27 T cell receptor beta chains from a single sample sequenced in a study of blood T cell repertoires in COVID-19. Produced via immunoSEQ multiplex PCR; TCRdb's table is partial and in-frame only. The top ten hold over 8% of the sample, which has 55,000 to 65,000 clones, more than 80% seen once. Input material: peripheral blood. Every receptor here comes from a woman older than 75 with active COVID-19.

The rearrangement links TRBV28 to TRBJ1-4; D perhaps matches TRBD1 (6 bases). From germline, CDR1 is MDHEN and CDR2 SYDVKM. Trimming left V 5 bases short and J 4 bases short, with 20 bases between. CDR3 length equals 17 residues. CDR3 sequence reads: CASSPPSGAGVNEKLFF. The CDR3 region has the DNA TGTGCCAGCAGTCCCCCGAGCGGGGCAGGGGTTAATGAAAAACTGTTTTTT. The full variable domain, completed using reference TRBV28 and TRBJ1-4, is DVKVTQSSRYLVKRTGEKVFLECVQDMDHENMFWYRQDPGLGLRLIYFSYDVKMKEKGDIPEGYSVSREKKERFSLILESASTNQTSMYLCASSPPSGAGVNEKLFFGSGTQLSVL.

This clone has only a few counts. The chain links TRBV10-1 to TRBJ2-3; D is ambiguous. Germline V CDR1 and CDR2: WNHNN, SYGVQD (reference sequence). The CDR3 sequence is 12 residues long. Trimming took 4 bases from V and 0 from J, leaving 2 bases between them. This chain's CDR3 is CASSASTDTQYF. In nucleotides, the CDR3 is TGCGCCAGCAGTGCTAGCACAGATACGCAGTATTTT.

The chain's CDR3 is CASTGTGDPSETQYF. As DNA, the CDR3 is TGTGCCAGCACCGGGACAGGGGATCCCTCAGAGACCCAGTACTTC. This chain uses TRBV6-5 with TRBJ2-5; 10 nucleotides align to TRBD1. There are 15 residues in the CDR3. The trim removed 7 bases at V and 4 bases at J, leaving 9 bases unmatched. The germline gives CDR1 MNHEY, CDR2 SVGAGI.

The V call is TRBV28, the J call TRBJ2-3; D remains unclear. The CDR3 loop spans 12 amino acids. V lost 5 bases to trimming and J lost 4 bases, with 7 bases between them. Germline loops: CDR1 MDHEN, CDR2 SYDVKM. CDR3 sequence (DNA): TGTGCCAGCAGTATAGTAGCAGATACGCAGTATTTT. Its protein product is CASSIVADTQYF.

This chain connects TRBV5-1 to TRBJ2-1; the match to TRBD2 covers 9 bases. V was clipped by 2 bases and J by 10 bases; unmatched bases: 10. Germline V CDR1 and CDR2: SGHRS, YFSETQ. The CDR3 contains 15 residues. CDR3 in amino acids: CASSFSGGGAWEQFF. The CDR3 DNA follows: TGCGCCAGCAGCTTTAGCGGCGGGGGGGCTTGGGAGCAGTTCTTC.

The J gene is TRBJ1-2, the V gene TRBV28, with D possibly TRBD1 on 5 matching bases. The CDR3 contains 14 residues. Looked up from germline, CDR1 is MDHEN and CDR2 is SYDVKM. V gave up 4 bases and J gave up 7 bases, with 16 bases separating them. CDR3 nucleotides: TGTGCCAGCAGTTCCCTGGCAGGGTCGGCTGGCTACACCTTC. Translating it yields CASSSLAGSAGYTF.

V usage is TRBV15 and J usage is TRBJ1-2; 10 nucleotides align to TRBD1. J gave up 7 bases and V 3 bases, and 14 bases lay outside the gene matches. Germline V CDR1 and CDR2: LNHNV, YYDKDF (reference sequence). The CDR3 contains 17 residues. CDR3 in DNA: TGTGCCACCAGCAGGGCTGGGACAGGGGACAACCTATCTGGCTACACCTTC. The encoded protein is CATSRAGTGDNLSGYTF.

The chain is built from TRBV27 and TRBJ1-6; 8 bases are a match to TRBD1. CDR3 length: 15 residues. The ends lost 6 bases at V and 7 bases at J; junction bases unmatched: 8. Germline values: CDR1 MNHEY, CDR2 SMNVEV (reference sequence). The DNA of the CDR3 is TGTGCCAGCAGAGGACAGGGTTTTAGGAATTCACCCCTCCACTTT. Protein product: CASRGQGFRNSPLHF.

The chain links TRBV28 to TRBJ1-2; 8 nucleotides agree with TRBD1. CDR1 and CDR2 from the germline V gene are MDHEN and SYDVKM. CDR3 length: 15 amino acids. J was trimmed by 7 bases and V by 3 bases; bases with no gene match: 10. CDR3 in amino acids: CASSFGWARGLGYTF. CDR3 coding DNA: TGTGCCAGCAGTTTCGGGTGGGCCAGGGGGCTTGGCTACACCTTC.

The J gene is TRBJ2-2, the V gene TRBV19; possibly TRBD2 for D (5 bases). This CDR3 region has 14 residues. CDR1 is LNHDA, CDR2 SQIVND, per germline (reference sequence). The V and J ends lost 8 bases and 8 bases respectively, with 18 bases between them. The CDR3, as DNA: TGTGCCAGTCAAGCGATGGGCCGGGGTGGGGAGCTGTTTTTT. It is translated as CASQAMGRGGELFF.

The gene calls are TRBV6-5 and TRBJ2-3; 8 nucleotides line up with TRBD1. CDR3 length: 15 residues. Germline CDR1 reads MNHEY; CDR2 reads SVGAGI. The V gene end was trimmed by 4 bases and the J gene end by 2 bases; junction bases not matched to a gene: 5. DNA of the CDR3: TGTGCCAGCAGTTCCGACAGGGGAGACACAGATACGCAGTATTTT. Residues: CASSSDRGDTDTQYF.

This chain connects TRBV12-3 or TRBV12-4 to TRBJ2-2; D is possibly TRBD1 (6 bases). The CDR3 is made up of 12 amino acids. V lost 4 bases to trimming and J lost 7 bases, with 7 bases between them. The CDR3 DNA reads TGTGCCAGCAGTTACAGGGTCGGGGAGCTGTTTTTT. Amino acid sequence: CASSYRVGELFF.

J is TRBJ2-7 and V is TRBV12-3 or TRBV12-4; TRBD1 is a possible D gene (7 bases). Deletions cut 3 bases from V and 7 bases from J, with 13 bases between. This CDR3 comprises 13 residues. CDR3 residues: CASSFGDSGEQYV. The CDR3, as DNA: TGTGCCAGCAGTTTTGGGGACAGCGGGGAGCAGTACGTC.

V usage is TRBV27 and J usage is TRBJ1-6, with no clear D. The germline V gene has CDR1 MNHEY and CDR2 SMNVEV (reference sequence). CDR3 length: 17 amino acids. V was pared by 6 bases and J by 1 base, with 16 bases between. CDR3 region: CASRTLDPASYNSPLHF. CDR3 nucleotides: TGTGCCAGCAGGACACTTGATCCTGCATCCTATAATTCACCCCTCCACTTT.

This CDR3 reads CASSLDRGLETQYF. CDR3 DNA: TGTGCCAGCAGTTTAGACAGGGGACTGGAGACCCAGTACTTC. The chain combines TRBV28 with TRBJ2-5; 8 nucleotides align to TRBD1. The CDR3 consists of 14 residues. V was clipped by 2 bases and J by 5 bases; unmatched bases: 4. From germline, CDR1 is MDHEN and CDR2 SYDVKM.

The V gene is TRBV3-1 (or the pseudogene TRBV3-2), the J gene TRBJ1-1; TRBD1 is a possible D gene (5 bases). The length of the CDR3 is 12 residues. Germline-derived CDR1 and CDR2 are LGHDT and YNNKEL (reference sequence). V lost 2 bases and J 8 bases, leaving 9 bases between the germline ends. The CDR3 protein is CASSQFGGEAFF. As DNA, the CDR3 is TGTGCCAGCAGCCAATTCGGGGGGGAAGCTTTCTTT.

The V call is TRBV3-1 (or the pseudogene TRBV3-2), the J call TRBJ1-2; 9 bases fit TRBD1. CDR1 is LGHDT and CDR2 is YNNKEL in the germline V gene (reference sequence). This CDR3 spans 16 amino acids. V shed 6 bases, J shed 3 bases, and the junction held 11 bases outside the gene matches. CDR3 nucleotides: TGTGCCAGCAGAGGGGATGACAGGGGGTTGTACTATGGCTACACCTTC. Amino acid sequence: CASRGDDRGLYYGYTF.

The chain joins TRBV7-2 to TRBJ1-3; D is undetermined. The germline gives CDR1 SGHTA, CDR2 FQGNSA. The CDR3 covers 14 residues. V was clipped by 4 bases and J by 0 bases, with 7 bases between them. The CDR3 reads CASSSGSSGNTIYF. The CDR3 DNA is TGTGCCAGCAGCTCCGGGTCCTCTGGAAACACCATATATTTT.

This clone has just a few counts. The chain is built from TRBV6-2 or TRBV6-3 and TRBJ2-7, with unresolved D. From germline, CDR1 is MNHEY and CDR2 SVGEGT. V lost 2 bases to trimming and J lost 5 bases, with 10 bases between them. There are 13 residues in the CDR3. For the CDR3, the DNA is TGTGCCAGCAGTTACCGTATACGGGACGAGCAGTACTTC. Protein: CASSYRIRDEQYF.

The V and J genes are TRBV19 and TRBJ2-7, with TRBD2 matching over 9 bases. Germline CDR1 reads LNHDA; CDR2 reads SQIVND (reference sequence). The V and J ends lost 7 bases and 6 bases, in that order; junction bases with no gene match: 4. The length of the CDR3 is 12 residues. DNA of the CDR3: TGTGCCAGTATGGGACTAGCTGGCGAGCAGTACGTC. Residues: CASMGLAGEQYV.

The genes are TRBV5-1 and TRBJ2-2; D not resolved. From germline, CDR1 is SGHRS and CDR2 YFSETQ. With 5 bases removed from V and 0 bases from J, the gap between germline ends came to 11 bases. The CDR3 extends over 15 amino acids. CDR3 loop: CASSPSLANTGELFF. The CDR3 coding sequence is TGCGCCAGCAGTCCGAGCCTCGCGAACACCGGGGAGCTGTTTTTT.

The chain couples TRBV28 to TRBJ2-1; D possibly corresponds to TRBD2 (7 bases). Germline lookup yields CDR1 MDHEN and CDR2 SYDVKM. V lost 6 bases and J lost 7, with 13 bases in between. This CDR3 spans 13 amino acids. This CDR3 reads CASREGGVNEQFF. DNA for the CDR3: TGTGCCAGCAGAGAGGGGGGGGTGAATGAGCAGTTCTTC.

The chain combines TRBV5-4 with TRBJ2-1; weak D call: TRBD2 (6 bases). Per germline, CDR1 SGHNT and CDR2 YYREEE (reference sequence). The CDR3 sequence is 16 residues long. Trimming shortened V by 1 base and J by 4 bases, and 15 bases separated the two germline ends. DNA of the CDR3: TGTGCCAGCAGCTTGTTAGGGGACTGGACTTACAATGAGCAGTTCTTC. Its protein is CASSLLGDWTYNEQFF.

The chain combines TRBV10-3 with TRBJ2-7; TRBD2 is a possible D gene (7 bases). This CDR3 has 17 amino acids. The V gene's germline CDR1 is ENHRY and CDR2 SYGVKD. V lost 6 bases and J 0 bases, leaving 21 bases between the germline ends. The CDR3 is CAISPLGGGGSSYEQYF. DNA for the CDR3: TGTGCCATCAGCCCTCTGGGGGGAGGGGGGAGCTCCTACGAGCAGTACTTC.

This chain uses TRBV28 with TRBJ2-3; D not certain. The CDR3 totals 15 residues. Trimming cost V 1 base and J 0 bases, with 8 bases left between them. Germline lookup yields CDR1 MDHEN and CDR2 SYDVKM. In nucleotides, the CDR3 is TGTGCCAGCAGTTTATTCGAGGCTAGCACAGATACGCAGTATTTT. Its protein product is CASSLFEASTDTQYF.

V usage is TRBV24-1 and J usage is TRBJ2-5; 13 bases line up with TRBD2. The junction had 12 bases not matched to a gene; V was cut back by 3 bases and J by 3 bases. The length of the CDR3 is 19 residues. Germline CDR1 KGHDR, CDR2 SFDVKD. The CDR3 sequence is CATSDPSRLAGGQKETQYF. In nucleotides, the CDR3 is TGTGCCACCAGTGATCCCTCCCGACTAGCGGGGGGCCAAAAAGAGACCCAGTACTTC.

This chain connects TRBV5-1 to TRBJ1-6, with TRBD1 as a possible D gene (6 bases). The germline V and J ends were trimmed by 0 bases and 6 bases, with 13 bases remaining between them. This CDR3 is 16 amino acids long. Germline V CDR1 and CDR2: SGHRS, YFSETQ. The DNA for the CDR3 is TGCGCCAGCAGCTTGGCCGCCGGCAGGGGTAATTCACCCCTCCACTTT. Translation gives CASSLAAGRGNSPLHF.